Listed here are 12 T cell receptor beta chains from one sample, sequenced in a study of shared clonotypes between healthy human individuals. Sequencing used immunoSEQ multiplex PCR; TCRdb keeps in-frame clones, though not all of them. The sample records around 1.1 million clones, 77% being singletons. The sample comprised memory CD4+ T cells from PBMCs. Subset reported: CD45RA-negative fraction. The receptors were gathered from a man younger than 35 in good health. Some clones in this sample may be carry-over from other donors' samples.

V usage is TRBV5-6 and J usage is TRBJ2-2; TRBD1 aligns across 7 bases. This CDR3 region has 16 residues. Germline CDR1 reads SGHDT; CDR2 reads YYEEEE. J was trimmed by 6 bases and V by 5 bases; bases with no gene match: 13. The chain's CDR3 is CASSWGQPSLAGELFF. The CDR3 DNA sequence: TGTGCCAGCAGTTGGGGACAGCCCTCGTTAGCCGGGGAGCTGTTTTTT.

This chain uses TRBV5-5 with TRBJ2-7; 7 positions agree with TRBD1. CDR3 size: 12 residues. CDR1 SGHKS and CDR2 YYEKEE come from the germline V gene (reference sequence). J lost 2 bases, V lost 7 bases, and 3 bases had no gene match. The CDR3 DNA reads as TGTGCCAGCGGGGACAGTCCCTACGAGCAGTACTTC. Protein product: CASGDSPYEQYF.

The V and J genes are TRBV30 and TRBJ1-2; D is possibly TRBD1 (5 bases). The CDR3 covers 15 residues. Germline V lookup: CDR1 GTSNPN, CDR2 SVGIG (reference sequence). The germline V and J ends were trimmed by 0 bases and 4 bases, with 15 bases remaining between them. Here the CDR3 reads CAWSVSGGDAYGYTF. The CDR3 DNA reads TGTGCCTGGAGTGTGAGCGGAGGGGATGCCTATGGCTACACCTTC.

The J gene is TRBJ2-7, the V gene TRBV5-1, with D tentatively TRBD1 (6 bases). The ends were cut back, 1 base at V and 4 bases at J, with 15 bases in the middle. This CDR3 has 15 amino acids. Germline lookup yields CDR1 SGHRS and CDR2 YFSETQ. This chain's CDR3 is CASSLLGHRGYEQYF. CDR3 DNA sequence: TGCGCCAGCAGCTTGTTGGGACACCGAGGGTACGAGCAGTACTTC. Looking up the rest from reference TRBV5-1 and TRBJ2-7 gives the full variable domain: KAGVTQTPRYLIKTRGQQVTLSCSPISGHRSVSWYQQTPGQGLQFLFEYFSETQRNKGNFPGRFSGRQFSNSRSEMNVSTLELGDSALYLCASSLLGHRGYEQYFGPGTRLTVT.

J is TRBJ2-7 and V is TRBV11-2; 8 bases align to TRBD2. J was trimmed by 2 bases and V by 0 bases; bases with no gene match: 9. Per germline, CDR1 SGHAT and CDR2 FQNNGV. CDR3 length: 17 amino acids. The CDR3 region is CASSLDLPGAGAYEQYF. The CDR3 nucleotides are TGTGCCAGCAGCTTAGATCTACCGGGAGCGGGAGCCTACGAGCAGTACTTC.

The chain combines TRBV11-2 with TRBJ1-1, with a tentative D call TRBD1 (5 bases). This CDR3 has 15 amino acids. Germline V gene data show CDR1 as SGHAT and CDR2 as FQNNGV. V gave up 4 bases and J gave up 1 base, with 13 bases separating them. In DNA, the CDR3 is TGTGCCAGCAGCTACCGTCCCGGACAGAACACTGAAGCTTTCTTT. Its protein is CASSYRPGQNTEAFF.

This clone was found a few times. The chain joins TRBV10-1 to TRBJ2-2; D call uncertain. Germline lookup yields CDR1 WNHNN and CDR2 SYGVQD (reference sequence). Trimming cost V 1 base and J 4 bases, with 4 bases left between them. CDR3 length equals 13 residues. CDR3 coding DNA: TGCGCCAGCAGTGAGTTCCGCACCGGGGAGCTGTTTTTT. This codes for CASSEFRTGELFF.

The chain uses TRBV28 and TRBJ1-5; 7 nucleotides line up with TRBD1. V trimming: 7 bases; J trimming: 3 bases; junction bases outside the gene matches: 9. CDR1 MDHEN and CDR2 SYDVKM come from the germline V gene. CDR3 length equals 15 residues. CDR3 sequence (DNA): TGTGCCAGCACCCAGGCCAGGGGGATCAATCAGCCCCAGCATTTT. Translation gives CASTQARGINQPQHF. The full variable domain, rest sourced from reference TRBV28 and TRBJ1-5, is DVKVTQSSRYLVKRTGEKVFLECVQDMDHENMFWYRQDPGLGLRLIYFSYDVKMKEKGDIPEGYSVSREKKERFSLILESASTNQTSMYLCASTQARGINQPQHFGDGTRLSIL.

In this sample, this clone turned up a few times. The V and J genes are TRBV28 and TRBJ2-7; possible D gene TRBD1, 5 bases. The ends were cut back, 5 bases at V and 3 bases at J, with 14 bases in the middle. Germline CDR1 and CDR2: MDHEN and SYDVKM. The length of the CDR3 is 14 residues. The CDR3 DNA is TGTGCCAGCAGTAGGAGACAGACAAACTACGAGCAGTACTTC. Its protein product is CASSRRQTNYEQYF.

This chain uses TRBV2 with TRBJ1-5, with 7 bases that match TRBD1. CDR3 size: 15 residues. CDR1 SNHLY and CDR2 FYNNEI come from the germline V gene. The junction had 13 bases not matched to a gene; V was cut back by 8 bases and J by 6 bases. CDR3 DNA sequence: TGTGCCAGCGGGAAGACAGGGACGGTAACTCAGCCCCAGCATTTT. Its translation is CASGKTGTVTQPQHF.

The rearrangement links TRBV5-1 to TRBJ2-2, with 9 positions matching TRBD2. Germline CDR1 is SGHRS and CDR2 is YFSETQ. V lost 6 bases to trimming and J lost 5 bases; unmatched junction nucleotides: 14. This CDR3 spans 17 amino acids. CDR3 sequence reads: CASKLSLSGSETGELFF. The CDR3 bases are TGCGCCAGCAAATTATCCCTTAGCGGGAGCGAGACCGGGGAGCTGTTTTTT.

The CDR3 sequence: CASSLYRTPVEQYF. The CDR3 DNA reads as TGTGCCAGCAGCTTATATCGGACACCGGTCGAGCAGTACTTC. This chain connects TRBV7-2 to TRBJ2-7; possible D gene TRBD1, 5 bases. Trimming left V 2 bases short and J 6 bases short, with 14 bases between. The CDR3 is 14 residues long. Germline V gene lookup returns CDR1 SGHTA and CDR2 FQGNSA.